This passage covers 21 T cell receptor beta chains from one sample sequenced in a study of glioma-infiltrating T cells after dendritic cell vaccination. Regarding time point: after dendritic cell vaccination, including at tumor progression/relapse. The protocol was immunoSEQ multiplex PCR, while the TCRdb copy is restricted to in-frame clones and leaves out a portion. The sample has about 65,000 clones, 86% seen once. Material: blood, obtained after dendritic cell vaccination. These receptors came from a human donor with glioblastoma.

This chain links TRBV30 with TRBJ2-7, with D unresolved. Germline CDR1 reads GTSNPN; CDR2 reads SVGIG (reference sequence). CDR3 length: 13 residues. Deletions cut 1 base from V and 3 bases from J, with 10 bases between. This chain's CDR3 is CAWSGNGFYEQYF. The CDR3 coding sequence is TGTGCCTGGAGTGGTAACGGTTTCTACGAGCAGTACTTC.

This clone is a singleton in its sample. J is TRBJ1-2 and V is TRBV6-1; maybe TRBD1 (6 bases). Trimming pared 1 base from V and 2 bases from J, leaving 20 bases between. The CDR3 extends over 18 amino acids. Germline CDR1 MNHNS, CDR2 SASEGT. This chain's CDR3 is CASSEVPGHRFGNYGYTF. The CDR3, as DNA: TGTGCCAGCAGTGAAGTGCCGGGACACCGTTTCGGAAACTATGGCTACACCTTC.

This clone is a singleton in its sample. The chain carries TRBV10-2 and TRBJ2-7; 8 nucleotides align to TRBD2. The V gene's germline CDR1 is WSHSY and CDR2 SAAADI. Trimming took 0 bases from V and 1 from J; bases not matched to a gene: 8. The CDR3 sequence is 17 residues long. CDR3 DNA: TGCGCCAGCAGTGAGTCAGGGACTAGGGGAATTTCCTACGAGCAGTACTTC. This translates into CASSESGTRGISYEQYF.

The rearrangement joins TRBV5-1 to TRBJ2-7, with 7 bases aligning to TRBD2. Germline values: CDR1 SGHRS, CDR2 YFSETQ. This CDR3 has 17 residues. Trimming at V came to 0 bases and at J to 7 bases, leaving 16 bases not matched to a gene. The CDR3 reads CASSLEGASGAPGEQYF. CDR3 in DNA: TGCGCCAGCAGCTTGGAAGGGGCTAGCGGTGCCCCGGGGGAGCAGTACTTC.

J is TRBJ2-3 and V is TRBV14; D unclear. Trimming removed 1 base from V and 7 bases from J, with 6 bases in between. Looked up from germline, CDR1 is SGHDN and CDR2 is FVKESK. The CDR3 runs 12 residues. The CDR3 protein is CASSQAINTQYF. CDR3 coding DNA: TGTGCCAGCAGCCAAGCTATAAATACGCAGTATTTT.

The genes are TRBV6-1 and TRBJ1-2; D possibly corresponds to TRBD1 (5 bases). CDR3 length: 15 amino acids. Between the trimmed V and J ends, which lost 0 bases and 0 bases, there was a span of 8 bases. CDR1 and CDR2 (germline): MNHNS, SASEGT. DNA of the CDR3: TGTGCCAGCAGTGAAGCCGCAGGGCCTAACTATGGCTACACCTTC. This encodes CASSEAAGPNYGYTF.

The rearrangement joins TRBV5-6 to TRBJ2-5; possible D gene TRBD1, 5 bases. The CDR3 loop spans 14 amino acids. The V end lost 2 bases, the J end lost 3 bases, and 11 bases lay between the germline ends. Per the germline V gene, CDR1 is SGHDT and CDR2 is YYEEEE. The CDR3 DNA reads TGTGCCAGCAGCTTTGACCCAGGGAAAGAGACCCAGTACTTC. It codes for CASSFDPGKETQYF.

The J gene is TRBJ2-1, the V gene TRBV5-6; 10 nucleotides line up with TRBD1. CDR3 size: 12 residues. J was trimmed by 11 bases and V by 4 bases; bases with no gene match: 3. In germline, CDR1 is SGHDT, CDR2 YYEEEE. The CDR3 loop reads CASSQDRGQQFF. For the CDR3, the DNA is TGTGCCAGCAGCCAAGACAGGGGGCAGCAGTTCTTC.

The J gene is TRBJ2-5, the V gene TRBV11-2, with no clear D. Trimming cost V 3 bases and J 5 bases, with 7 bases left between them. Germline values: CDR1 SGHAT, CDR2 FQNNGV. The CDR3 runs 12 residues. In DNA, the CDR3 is TGTGCCAGCAGCTTCGACGGGGAGACCCAGTACTTC. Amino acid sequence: CASSFDGETQYF.

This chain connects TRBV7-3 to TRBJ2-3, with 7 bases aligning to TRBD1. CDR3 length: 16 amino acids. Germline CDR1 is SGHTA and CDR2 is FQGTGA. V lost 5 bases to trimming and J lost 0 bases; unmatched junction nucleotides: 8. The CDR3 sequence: CASSKGASTSTDTQYF. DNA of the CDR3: TGTGCCAGCAGCAAGGGGGCTTCGACTAGCACAGATACGCAGTATTTT. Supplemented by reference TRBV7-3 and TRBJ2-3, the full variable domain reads GAGVSQTPSNKVTEKGKYVELRCDPISGHTALYWYRQSLGQGPEFLIYFQGTGAADDSGLPNDRFFAVRPEGSVSTLKIQRTERGDSAVYLCASSKGASTSTDTQYFGPGTRLTVL.

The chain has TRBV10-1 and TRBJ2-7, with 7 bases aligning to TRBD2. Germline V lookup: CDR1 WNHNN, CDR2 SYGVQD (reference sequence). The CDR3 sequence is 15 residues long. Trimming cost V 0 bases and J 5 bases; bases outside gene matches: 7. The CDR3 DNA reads TGCGCCAGCAGTGAGTCCGAAGCGGGATGGGACGAGCAGTACTTC. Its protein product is CASSESEAGWDEQYF.

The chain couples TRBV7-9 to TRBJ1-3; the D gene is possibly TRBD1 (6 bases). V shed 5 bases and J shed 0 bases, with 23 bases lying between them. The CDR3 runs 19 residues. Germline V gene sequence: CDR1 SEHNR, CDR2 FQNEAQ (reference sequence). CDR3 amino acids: CASSHRGQVRSLSGNTIYF. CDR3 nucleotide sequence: TGTGCCAGCAGCCATCGGGGACAAGTACGGTCGCTCTCTGGAAACACCATATATTTT.

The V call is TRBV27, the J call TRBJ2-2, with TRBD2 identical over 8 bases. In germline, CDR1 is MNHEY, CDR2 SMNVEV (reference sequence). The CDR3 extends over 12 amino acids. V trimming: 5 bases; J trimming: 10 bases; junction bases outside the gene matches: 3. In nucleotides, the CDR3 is TGTGCCAGCAGTCCGACTAGCGTGGAGCTGTTTTTT. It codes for CASSPTSVELFF.

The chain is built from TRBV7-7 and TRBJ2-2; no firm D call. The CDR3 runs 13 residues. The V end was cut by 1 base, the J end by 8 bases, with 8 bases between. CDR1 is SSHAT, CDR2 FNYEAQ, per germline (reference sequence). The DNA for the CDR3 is TGTGCCAGCAGCTTAGACCTATCTGGGGAGCTGTTTTTT. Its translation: CASSLDLSGELFF.

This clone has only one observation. The DNA of the CDR3 is TGCGCCAGCAGCCAAGGGGAGGTGGGGACTGACAATGAGCAGTTCTTC. Encoded protein: CASSQGEVGTDNEQFF. The V call is TRBV4-1, the J call TRBJ2-1; maybe TRBD2 (6 bases). Trimming took 1 base from V and 5 from J, leaving 15 bases between them. Germline loops: CDR1 MGHRA, CDR2 YSYEKL. This CDR3 is built from 16 residues.

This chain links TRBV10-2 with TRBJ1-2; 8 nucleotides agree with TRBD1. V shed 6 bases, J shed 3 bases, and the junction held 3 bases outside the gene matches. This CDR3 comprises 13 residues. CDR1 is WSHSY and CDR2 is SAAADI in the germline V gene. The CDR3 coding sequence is TGCGCCAGCAGCGTGACAGGGGACTATGGCTACACCTTC. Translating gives CASSVTGDYGYTF.

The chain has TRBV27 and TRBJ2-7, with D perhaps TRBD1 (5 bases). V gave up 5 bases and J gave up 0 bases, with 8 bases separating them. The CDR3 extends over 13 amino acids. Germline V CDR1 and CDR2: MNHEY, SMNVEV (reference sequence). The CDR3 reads CASSRGHSYEQYF. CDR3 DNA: TGTGCCAGCAGTAGAGGACACTCCTACGAGCAGTACTTC.

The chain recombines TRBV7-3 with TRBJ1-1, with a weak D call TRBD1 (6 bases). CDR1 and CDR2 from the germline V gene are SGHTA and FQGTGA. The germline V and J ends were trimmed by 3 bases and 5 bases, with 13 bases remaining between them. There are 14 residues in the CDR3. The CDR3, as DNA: TGTGCCAGCAGCTTCACAGGGATCGGAACTGAAGCTTTCTTT. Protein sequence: CASSFTGIGTEAFF.

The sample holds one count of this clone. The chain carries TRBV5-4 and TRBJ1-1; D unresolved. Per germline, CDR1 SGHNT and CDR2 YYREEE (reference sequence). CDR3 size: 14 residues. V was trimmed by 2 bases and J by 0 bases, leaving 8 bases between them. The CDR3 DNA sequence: TGTGCCAGCAGCTTAGACATGTTGAACACTGAAGCTTTCTTT. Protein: CASSLDMLNTEAFF. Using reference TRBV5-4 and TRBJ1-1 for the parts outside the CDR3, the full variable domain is ETGVTQSPTHLIKTRGQQVTLRCSSQSGHNTVSWYQQALGQGPQFIFQYYREEENGRGNFPPRFSGLQFPNYSSELNVNALELDDSALYLCASSLDMLNTEAFFGQGTRLTVV.

In DNA, the CDR3 is TGTGCCAGCAGTTATAACACAGGGCTTAATGAAAAACTGTTTTTT. Protein product: CASSYNTGLNEKLFF. The genes are TRBV9 and TRBJ1-4; maybe TRBD1 (6 bases). The CDR3 spans 15 residues. Germline-derived CDR1 and CDR2 are SGDLS and YYNGEE. Between the trimmed V and J ends, which lost 5 bases and 4 bases, there was a span of 15 bases.

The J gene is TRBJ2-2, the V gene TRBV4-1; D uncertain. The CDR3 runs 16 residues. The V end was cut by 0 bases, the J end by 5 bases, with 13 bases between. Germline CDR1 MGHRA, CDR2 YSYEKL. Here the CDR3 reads CASSQDFGLPTGELFF. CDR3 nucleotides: TGCGCCAGCAGCCAAGATTTTGGGCTGCCGACCGGGGAGCTGTTTTTT.